The TCR beta chain under discussion was sequenced for a study of CD8 T cells in ankylosing spondylitis. Study-wide findings and caveats: A motif in TCR beta, a set of under ten highly homologous variants, appeared characteristic of ankylosing spondylitis blood. Disease-linked clones reportedly showed significant enrichment in matched ankylosing spondylitis synovial fluid. Clones linked to the disease showed a CD8+ phenotype. They occurred at relatively low frequencies in peripheral blood.

The V end was cut by 2 bases, the J end by 7 bases, with 12 bases between. Per germline, CDR1 MNHEY and CDR2 SVGEGT. CDR3 length: 13 amino acids. As concerns this clonotype: What it recognizes is unknown.

5'-RACE, quantitative and with molecular barcodes, yielded the TCR beta libraries. Each CDR3 protein is one row after TCRdb ran MiXCR on the 5' RACE reads. The sample has about 36,000 distinct CDR3 sequences; approximately 6% are singletons. The sequencing sample was made of blood, either unsorted or a sorted T cell fraction (not recorded which). The chain carries TRBV6-2 or TRBV6-3 and TRBJ2-7; D is unresolved. The TCR was taken from a male donor with ankylosing spondylitis or in good health (not recorded which). CDR3: CASSYQPMWEQYF. The CDR3 nucleotides are TGTGCCAGCAGTTACCAACCTATGTGGGAGCAGTACTTC.